The table lists the clone carrying this T cell receptor beta chain with many counts. This entry is derived from a study of T cells in Graves' hyperthyroidism and ophthalmopathy. Clinical Activity Scores of at least 3, NOSPECS grades of at least 4 and durations under 3 months characterized ophthalmopathy patients. PBMCs were sourced from around 10 ml fresh peripheral blood. This CDR3 spans 15 amino acids. Germline assignment: CDR1 MNHEY and CDR2 SMNVEV (reference sequence). J gave up 4 bases and V 6 bases, and 5 bases lay outside the gene matches. Regions amplified from RNA transcripts were the TCR beta CDR3 regions. The TCR CDR3 was amplified in a first-round RT-PCR using the HTBI primer set. TCRdb processed the multiplex PCR reads anew with MiXCR; each CDR3 protein has one entry. Here the sample spans approximately 610,000 distinct CDR3 sequences, about 15% being singletons.

This TCR derives from a woman in her 40s with Graves' ophthalmopathy. Sequencing used blood. This chain connects TRBV27 to TRBJ2-2; 10 positions agree with TRBD2. The CDR3 region has the DNA TGTGCCAGCAGGCCCCTAGCGGGAGTCACCGGGGAGCTGTTTTTT. It encodes CASRPLAGVTGELFF.